The 20 T cell receptor beta chains listed next were all sequenced from one sample in a study of radiation and T cells in renal cell carcinoma. The assay was immunoSEQ multiplex PCR, and TCRdb's table has in-frame clones only and misses some. The table shows tens of thousands of clones, with 70% to 85% occurring only once. The sample's time point: baseline pretreatment blood. The treatment: 15 Gy SBRT to primary tumor, nephrectomy 4 weeks later. The sequencing used blood, collected from a patient whose treatment included radiotherapy and nephrectomy. The receptors shown here come from a man in his 60s with renal cell carcinoma.

The V call is TRBV10-1, the J call TRBJ2-4; 10 bases align to TRBD1. The CDR3 is 14 residues long. CDR1 and CDR2 from the germline V gene are WNHNN and SYGVQD (reference sequence). Trimming removed 0 bases from V and 7 bases from J; junction bases left unmatched: 0. CDR3 nucleotides: TGCGCCAGCAGTGAGTCGGGACAGGGGAACATTCAGTACTTC. Protein sequence: CASSESGQGNIQYF.

This chain uses TRBV19 with TRBJ1-2, with TRBD1 identical over 9 bases. CDR1 LNHDA and CDR2 SQIVND come from the germline V gene (reference sequence). The J segment lost 4 bases and the V segment lost 3 bases, leaving 6 bases of the junction unmatched. This CDR3 has 15 amino acids. For the CDR3, the DNA is TGTGCCAGTAGTATCTCGGACAGGGGCGGCTATGGCTACACCTTC. This encodes CASSISDRGGYGYTF.

The V call is TRBV2, the J call TRBJ1-1, with 7 bases identical to TRBD1. This CDR3 contains 14 residues. The V gene end was trimmed by 8 bases and the J gene end by 2 bases; junction bases not matched to a gene: 8. CDR1 and CDR2 from the germline V gene are SNHLY and FYNNEI. The CDR3 DNA reads as TGTGCCAGCCAAATCGGGACAGCTAACACTGAAGCTTTCTTT. Translated: CASQIGTANTEAFF.

Only one count was recorded for this clone. This chain links TRBV5-1 with TRBJ1-2; D is perhaps TRBD1 (6 bases). The CDR3 spans 14 residues. Trimming cost V 2 bases and J 8 bases, with 16 bases left between them. Germline CDR1 is SGHRS and CDR2 is YFSETQ. CDR3 sequence (DNA): TGCGCCAGCAGCTTACAGTCTCAAACAGGGGGCTACACCTTC. It encodes CASSLQSQTGGYTF.

The J gene is TRBJ2-1, the V gene TRBV6-1, with 8 bases aligning to TRBD1. The CDR3 totals 11 residues. The J segment lost 16 bases and the V segment lost 6 bases, leaving 8 bases of the junction unmatched. Germline CDR1 is MNHNS and CDR2 is SASEGT. In DNA, the CDR3 is TGTGCCAGCAGCTTGGACAGGGATTATTTCTTC. Translating gives CASSLDRDYFF.

This clone was detected a few times. This chain links TRBV14 with TRBJ1-1; TRBD1 aligns across 8 bases. This CDR3 region has 16 residues. The junction had 7 bases not matched to a gene; V was cut back by 0 bases and J by 4 bases. Germline V gene lookup returns CDR1 SGHDN and CDR2 FVKESK. The CDR3 region is CASSQDWWTGSTEAFF. CDR3 nucleotides: TGTGCCAGCAGCCAAGATTGGTGGACAGGGTCCACTGAAGCTTTCTTT.

As DNA, the CDR3 is TGTGCCAGTAGTCTACGGGGTTACCAAGAGACCCAGTACTTC. Its translation is CASSLRGYQETQYF. J is TRBJ2-5 and V is TRBV19; weak D call: TRBD2 (5 bases). CDR1 is LNHDA, CDR2 SQIVND, per germline (reference sequence). This CDR3 region has 14 residues. The V gene lost 5 bases and the J gene lost 0 bases, with 10 bases spanning the gap. Based on the CDR3 plus reference TRBV19 and TRBJ2-5, the full variable domain is DGGITQSPKYLFRKEGQNVTLSCEQNLNHDAMYWYRQDPGQGLRLIYYSQIVNDFQKGDIAEGYSVSREKKESFPLTVTSAQKNPTAFYLCASSLRGYQETQYFGPGTRLLVL.

The V call is TRBV7-9, the J call TRBJ2-1; 7 bases line up with TRBD2. Germline CDR1 and CDR2: SEHNR and FQNEAQ (reference sequence). This CDR3 region has 15 residues. Trimming at V came to 7 bases and at J to 3 bases, leaving 9 bases not matched to a gene. CDR3 sequence reads: CASKIQVAGYNEQFF. In DNA, the CDR3 is TGTGCCAGCAAGATACAGGTAGCGGGCTACAATGAGCAGTTCTTC.

The J gene is TRBJ2-3, the V gene TRBV18, with D tentatively TRBD1 or TRBD2 (5 bases each). The V gene lost 5 bases and the J gene lost 6 bases, with 18 bases spanning the gap. Germline V gene lookup returns CDR1 KGHSH and CDR2 LQKENI. CDR3 length: 15 amino acids. Here the CDR3 DNA reads TGTGCCAGCTCATCACGGTCGACAGAGGGGGATACGCAGTATTTT. Protein: CASSSRSTEGDTQYF.

V usage is TRBV13 and J usage is TRBJ2-5; the match to TRBD2 covers 10 bases. The CDR3 consists of 18 residues. Per the germline V gene, CDR1 is PRHDT and CDR2 is FYEKMQ (reference sequence). J gave up 3 bases and V 3 bases, and 13 bases lay outside the gene matches. The CDR3 DNA reads as TGTGCCAGCAGCTTCGCCCTAACTGGTGGACTAGCGGAAGAGACCCAGTACTTC. Encoded protein: CASSFALTGGLAEETQYF.

This chain uses TRBV2 with TRBJ2-2, with D possibly being TRBD2 (5 bases). Germline CDR1 and CDR2: SNHLY and FYNNEI. The CDR3 sequence is 16 residues long. Trimming pared 2 bases from V and 0 bases from J, leaving 10 bases between. CDR3 nucleotide sequence: TGTGCCAGCAGTGAATGGGGAGAAACGAACACCGGGGAGCTGTTTTTT. Translated, it gives CASSEWGETNTGELFF.

This clone was recorded once. This sequence joins TRBV6-6 and TRBJ2-7, with a tentative D call TRBD1 (5 bases). The CDR3 sequence is 13 residues long. V gave up 4 bases and J gave up 2 bases, with 9 bases separating them. Germline values: CDR1 MNHNY, CDR2 SVGAGI (reference sequence). CDR3 coding DNA: TGTGCCAGCAGTTCTACAGGAGCCTACGAGCAGTACTTC. It yields the protein CASSSTGAYEQYF.

This clone came up a few times. In DNA, the CDR3 is TGTGCCAGCAGAGTTAGAGGGTTTGAAGCTTTCTTT. Its protein product is CASRVRGFEAFF. The chain carries TRBV2 and TRBJ1-1, with no clear D. With 6 bases removed from V and 7 bases from J, the gap between germline ends came to 12 bases. There are 12 residues in the CDR3. Germline CDR1 reads SNHLY; CDR2 reads FYNNEI.

This sequence joins TRBV7-2 and TRBJ2-1; 9 bases fit TRBD1. Trimming took 8 bases from V and 1 from J; bases not matched to a gene: 6. Germline loops: CDR1 SGHTA, CDR2 FQGNSA. This CDR3 spans 15 amino acids. The CDR3 DNA reads as TGTGCCAGCTCCTTGGACAGGGGATCCTACAATGAGCAGTTCTTC. Its translation is CASSLDRGSYNEQFF.

The table lists this clone with a few counts. This sequence joins TRBV2 and TRBJ1-4; 9 positions match TRBD1. The CDR3 covers 13 residues. V was pared by 8 bases and J by 6 bases, with 4 bases of the junction left unmatched. Looked up from germline, CDR1 is SNHLY and CDR2 is FYNNEI. This CDR3 is CASLRDRDEKLFF. CDR3 DNA: TGTGCCAGCTTACGGGACAGGGATGAAAAACTGTTTTTT. The complete variable domain, with remaining parts taken from reference TRBV2 and TRBJ1-4, reads EPEVTQTPSHQVTQMGQEVILRCVPISNHLYFYWYRQILGQKVEFLVSFYNNEISEKSEIFDDQFSVERPDGSNFTLKIRSTKLEDSAMYFCASLRDRDEKLFFGSGTQLSVL.

The rearrangement uses TRBV28 and TRBJ2-1; D is tentatively TRBD1 or TRBD2 (5 bases each). Germline V gene sequence: CDR1 MDHEN, CDR2 SYDVKM. V lost 5 bases to trimming and J lost 5 bases, with 16 bases between them. This CDR3 is built from 15 residues. CDR3 DNA sequence: TGTGCCAGCAGTATAAGGCCTGGGGGAAACAATGAGCAGTTCTTC. Protein: CASSIRPGGNNEQFF.

The chain is built from TRBV7-9 and TRBJ2-7; 7 bases fit TRBD1. This CDR3 has 14 residues. Germline V gene data show CDR1 as SEHNR and CDR2 as FQNEAQ (reference sequence). V was clipped by 4 bases and J by 3 bases; unmatched bases: 6. The CDR3 reads CASSSGGPIYEQYF. DNA of the CDR3: TGTGCCAGCAGCTCAGGGGGACCGATCTACGAGCAGTACTTC.

The rearrangement links TRBV19 to TRBJ1-5; no clear D. This CDR3 spans 15 amino acids. Germline values: CDR1 LNHDA, CDR2 SQIVND (reference sequence). The V and J ends lost 3 bases and 0 bases respectively, with 9 bases between them. The CDR3 coding sequence is TGTGCCAGTAGTATCGACGGGTATAGCAATCAGCCCCAGCATTTT. This gives the protein CASSIDGYSNQPQHF.

The V gene is TRBV18, the J gene TRBJ1-4; D remains unclear. CDR3 length: 14 residues. Germline-derived CDR1 and CDR2 are KGHSH and LQKENI. Trimming removed 2 bases at V and 8 bases at J, with 12 bases between. CDR3 nucleotide sequence: TGTGCCAGCTCACCAAACCCCCCTCCGGAAAAACTGTTTTTT. The encoded protein is CASSPNPPPEKLFF.

The chain recombines TRBV27 with TRBJ2-7; 7 bases map to TRBD1. The CDR3 loop spans 13 amino acids. V trimming: 3 bases; J trimming: 5 bases; junction bases outside the gene matches: 4. CDR1 MNHEY and CDR2 SMNVEV come from the germline V gene (reference sequence). This chain's CDR3 is CASSFGRGNEQYF. Written as DNA, the CDR3 is TGTGCCAGCAGTTTCGGCAGGGGGAACGAGCAGTACTTC.